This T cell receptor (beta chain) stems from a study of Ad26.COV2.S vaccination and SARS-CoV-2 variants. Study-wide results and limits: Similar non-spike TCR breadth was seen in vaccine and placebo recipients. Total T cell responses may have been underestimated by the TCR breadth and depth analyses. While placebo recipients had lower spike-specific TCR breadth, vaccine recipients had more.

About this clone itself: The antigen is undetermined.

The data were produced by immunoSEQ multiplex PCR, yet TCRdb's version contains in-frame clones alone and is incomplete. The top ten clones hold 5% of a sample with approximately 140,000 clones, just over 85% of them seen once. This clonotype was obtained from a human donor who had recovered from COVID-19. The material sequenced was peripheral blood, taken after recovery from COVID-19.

The CDR3 sequence: CASSSRVYRGQDYTF. DNA for the CDR3: TGTGCCAGCAGTTCCCGAGTTTACAGGGGGCAAGACTACACCTTC. The V call is TRBV28, the J call TRBJ1-2; 9 nucleotides match TRBD1. Germline V gene data show CDR1 as MDHEN and CDR2 as SYDVKM. There are 15 residues in the CDR3. The ends lost 4 bases at V and 10 bases at J; junction bases unmatched: 13.